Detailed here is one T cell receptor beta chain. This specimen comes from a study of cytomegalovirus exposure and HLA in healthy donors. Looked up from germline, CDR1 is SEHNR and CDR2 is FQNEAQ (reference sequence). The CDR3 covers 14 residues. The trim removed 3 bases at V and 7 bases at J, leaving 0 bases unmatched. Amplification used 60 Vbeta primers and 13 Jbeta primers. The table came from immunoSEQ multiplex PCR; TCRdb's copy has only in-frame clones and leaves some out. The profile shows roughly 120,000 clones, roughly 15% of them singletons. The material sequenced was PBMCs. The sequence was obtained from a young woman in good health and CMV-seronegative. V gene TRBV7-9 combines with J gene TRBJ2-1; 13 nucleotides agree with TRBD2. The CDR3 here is CASSLTSGGNEQFF. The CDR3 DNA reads TGTGCCAGCAGCTTGACTAGCGGGGGGAATGAGCAGTTCTTC.